A selection of T cell receptor beta chains follows, all from one sample in a study of blood T cell repertoires in COVID-19. Sequenced by immunoSEQ multiplex PCR; TCRdb stores in-frame clones only, minus some. The profile shows approximately 150,000 clones, approximately 81% of them singletons. Sequencing was carried out using PBMCs or T cells enriched from blood (not recorded which). The receptors here all came from a woman in her forties or fifties who had recovered from COVID-19. Both conserved end residues are part of each CDR3. A D gene is named only where the DNA matches it firmly.

D gene	CDR3 length	V gene	J gene	CDR3 protein
-	16	TRBV4-3	TRBJ1-4	CASSQDRAGLGEKLFF
-	17	TRBV18	TRBJ2-2	CASSPPGIKRNTGELFF
TRBD1	15	TRBV11-3	TRBJ2-5	CASSPGQGQQETQYF
TRBD2	15	TRBV2	TRBJ2-5	CASRASGAPQETQYF
TRBD1	16	TRBV19	TRBJ1-5	CASSTQQGQINQPQHF
-	13	TRBV18	TRBJ2-1	CASSPAGWNEQFF
-	13	TRBV6-6	TRBJ2-1	CASRRDSPPEQFF
-	15	TRBV27	TRBJ2-2	CASSFGGSRSGELFF
TRBD1	15	TRBV28	TRBJ1-6	CASSLADRDNSPLHF
-	15	TRBV19	TRBJ1-5	CASNLEESYNQPQHF
TRBD1	15	TRBV11-2	TRBJ1-6	CASSPQGASNSPLHF
-	14	TRBV4-3	TRBJ2-5	CASSQDLGWETQYF
-	18	TRBV28	TRBJ1-6	CASSLGGRNFWGNSPLHF
-	12	TRBV7-2	TRBJ2-5	CASSLVSETQYF
-	15	TRBV7-4	TRBJ2-7	CASSGWGARSYEQYF
-	13	TRBV7-9	TRBJ1-1	CASSSGANTEAFF
TRBD1	16	TRBV7-2	TRBJ1-2	CASSFAGGASKGGYTF
-	15	TRBV27	TRBJ2-6	CASSLYGAGANVLTF
-	15	TRBV6-5	TRBJ2-2	CASSYWGAVTGELFF
TRBD2	14	TRBV29-1	TRBJ2-1	CSVARGLAGNEQFF
TRBD1	14	TRBV7-6	TRBJ2-2	CASSRGTGPGELFF
-	19	TRBV3-1/TRBV3-2	TRBJ2-3	CASSPVPSTVYLSTDTQYF
TRBD1	14	TRBV18	TRBJ2-7	CASSPDRATYEQYF
TRBD2	18	TRBV5-3	TRBJ2-2	CAAPAGLAGGRFTGELFF
TRBD1	14	TRBV29-1	TRBJ2-5	CSVGGQEIQETQYF
TRBD1	16	TRBV28	TRBJ2-2	CASSSRTGANTGELFF
-	15	TRBV18	TRBJ2-3	CASSLAGLHTDTQYF
TRBD1	17	TRBV7-9	TRBJ2-2	CASSLRPRDRHTGELFF
-	13	TRBV2	TRBJ1-5	CASSEGHTRPQHF
TRBD1	15	TRBV5-1	TRBJ1-2	CASSWGQGANYGYTF
-	18	TRBV3-1/TRBV3-2	TRBJ2-1	CASSPQPTGTGPYNEQFF
TRBD1	15	TRBV5-6	TRBJ1-6	CASSLRQGVDSPLHF
-	13	TRBV6-2/TRBV6-3	TRBJ2-7	CASSLWPSYEQYF
TRBD2	15	TRBV4-2	TRBJ2-7	CASSQVASGINEQYF
-	11	TRBV5-6	TRBJ2-7	CASRHRDEQYF
-	15	TRBV28	TRBJ1-5	CASSLSQDTNQPQHF
TRBD1	20	TRBV4-2	TRBJ1-1	CASSPQPGQGIGGGDAEAFF
TRBD1	15	TRBV7-2	TRBJ2-7	CASSLLGTGAYEQYF
TRBD1	16	TRBV3-1/TRBV3-2	TRBJ1-6	CASSQGAGGFNSPLHF
-	12	TRBV3-1/TRBV3-2	TRBJ1-5	CASSQSDQPQHF
-	12	TRBV19	TRBJ1-5	CASSDGYQPQHF
TRBD1	14	TRBV7-9	TRBJ2-7	CASSWTGGAYEQYF
-	14	TRBV6-5	TRBJ2-3	CASRAATSTDTQYF
TRBD1	13	TRBV2	TRBJ1-4	CASNRGSNEKLFF
-	14	TRBV5-5	TRBJ1-6	CASSLQGFNSPLHF
TRBD2	16	TRBV4-3	TRBJ2-5	CASSQEVAGGRVTQYF
-	13	TRBV18	TRBJ1-1	CASSPSFGEGAFF
-	18	TRBV4-2	TRBJ1-5	CASSQSSPASPGPQPQHF
TRBD1	14	TRBV6-5	TRBJ1-1	CASRLQGQNTEAFF
TRBD1	15	TRBV19	TRBJ1-5	CASSIGTGIYQPQHF
TRBD1	15	TRBV9	TRBJ1-6	CASSATGGGNSPLHF
TRBD2	15	TRBV5-6	TRBJ2-3	CASSLRLAGTDTQYF
TRBD1	14	TRBV27	TRBJ1-1	CASSLGGTGRIAFF